The 15 T cell receptor beta chains in this list originate from one sample, sequenced in a study of T cells after yellow fever vaccination. TCRdb used MiXCR to reprocess the 5' RACE reads, holding one entry per CDR3 protein. Among roughly 310,000 distinct CDR3 sequences, less than 4.5% were seen once, and the ten largest hold roughly a quarter. The sequenced sample was PBMCs, obtained on the day of the yellow fever booster vaccination. Receptors were obtained from a man aged 18 to 29 who received the YFV17D yellow fever vaccine.

The chain carries TRBV12-3 or TRBV12-4 and TRBJ2-1; 9 bases fit TRBD2. The CDR3 spans 17 residues. Trimming cost V 6 bases and J 5 bases; bases outside gene matches: 14. CDR3 DNA sequence: TGTGCCAGCAGGGCGCGCGGGGGGGCCGGAGTCGACAATGAGCAGTTCTTC. Its protein is CASRARGGAGVDNEQFF.

This clonotype turned up a few times. The rearrangement joins TRBV20-1 to TRBJ1-1, with D possibly matching TRBD1 (5 bases). Germline CDR1 DFQATT, CDR2 SNEGSKA (reference sequence). This CDR3 spans 16 amino acids. Trimming shortened V by 5 bases and J by 1 base, and 20 bases separated the two germline ends. CDR3 loop: CSAPWARRGPNTEAFF. For the CDR3, the DNA is TGCAGTGCTCCCTGGGCCCGACGGGGCCCGAACACTGAAGCTTTCTTT.

This clonotype came up a few times. V and J are TRBV20-1 and TRBJ2-1, with D possibly being TRBD2 (7 bases). With 7 bases removed from V and 4 bases from J, the gap between germline ends came to 20 bases. CDR1 is DFQATT and CDR2 is SNEGSKA in the germline V gene (reference sequence). This CDR3 is 15 amino acids long. The CDR3, as DNA: TGCAGTGTCAGGAGGGCGGCGGGGGCGTACAATGAGCAGTTCTTC. Its protein is CSVRRAAGAYNEQFF.

This chain uses TRBV6-5 with TRBJ2-3, with TRBD2 matching over 8 bases. After removal of 0 bases from V and 0 bases from J, the junction contained 8 bases not matched to a gene. This CDR3 region has 18 residues. Germline V gene sequence: CDR1 MNHEY, CDR2 SVGAGI. The CDR3 spells CASSYSPLLAGSTDTQYF. The CDR3 bases are TGTGCCAGCAGTTACTCCCCGTTATTAGCGGGGAGCACAGATACGCAGTATTTT.

In this sample, this clonotype turned up a few times. V is TRBV19 and J is TRBJ1-1; no definite D call. The CDR3 length is 11 residues. Germline values: CDR1 LNHDA, CDR2 SQIVND (reference sequence). The V and J ends lost 6 bases and 7 bases respectively, with 9 bases between them. Written as DNA, the CDR3 is TGTGCCAGTAGAGAGGCTGGTGAAGCTTTCTTT. Its translation is CASREAGEAFF. The full variable domain, rest sourced from reference TRBV19 and TRBJ1-1, is DGGITQSPKYLFRKEGQNVTLSCEQNLNHDAMYWYRQDPGQGLRLIYYSQIVNDFQKGDIAEGYSVSREKKESFPLTVTSAQKNPTAFYLCASREAGEAFFGQGTRLTVV.

The chain has TRBV5-1 and TRBJ2-7; D uncertain. Trimming removed 1 base from V and 4 bases from J, with 15 bases in between. This CDR3 has 15 amino acids. Germline CDR1 SGHRS, CDR2 YFSETQ. The CDR3: CASSLRSDPSYEQYF. DNA for the CDR3: TGCGCCAGCAGCTTGCGGTCGGATCCTTCTTACGAGCAGTACTTC. The variable domain in full, completed from reference TRBV5-1 and TRBJ2-7, reads KAGVTQTPRYLIKTRGQQVTLSCSPISGHRSVSWYQQTPGQGLQFLFEYFSETQRNKGNFPGRFSGRQFSNSRSEMNVSTLELGDSALYLCASSLRSDPSYEQYFGPGTRLTVT.

The J gene is TRBJ2-3, the V gene TRBV24-1, with 7 bases aligning to TRBD1. Germline-derived CDR1 and CDR2 are KGHDR and SFDVKD. CDR3 size: 16 residues. J lost 2 bases, V lost 5 bases, and 9 bases had no gene match. The CDR3, as DNA: TGTGCCACCAGTGGATTCAGGGGGTCGTCCACAGATACGCAGTATTTT. Its translation: CATSGFRGSSTDTQYF.

This clonotype has at least ten counts. This rearrangement joins TRBV9 to TRBJ2-4, with TRBD1 identical over 7 bases. V dropped 4 bases and J dropped 6; count of bases not matched to a gene: 7. Germline CDR1 is SGDLS and CDR2 is YYNGEE. The CDR3 sequence is 14 residues long. The CDR3 DNA is TGTGCCAGCAGCCCTGACGGACAGGCAAACATTCAGTACTTC. Translating gives CASSPDGQANIQYF.

At least ten counts were recorded for this clonotype. V usage is TRBV29-1 and J usage is TRBJ1-1, with 8 positions matching TRBD1. The CDR3 contains 12 residues. After removal of 7 bases from V and 7 bases from J, the junction contained 8 bases not matched to a gene. CDR1 is SQVTM, CDR2 ANQGSEA, per germline. The CDR3 region has the DNA TGCAGCGCCGGACAGGGAGGAAATGAAGCTTTCTTT. As protein: CSAGQGGNEAFF.

This clonotype has ten or more counts. The rearrangement links TRBV11-3 to TRBJ2-5; 10 nucleotides agree with TRBD2. From germline, CDR1 is SGHNT and CDR2 YENEEA. V lost 5 bases to trimming and J lost 5 bases; unmatched junction nucleotides: 2. This CDR3 is built from 13 residues. The CDR3 bases are TGTGCCAGCAGCATGGGACTAGCGGAGACCCAGTACTTC. Translating gives CASSMGLAETQYF.

The CDR3, as DNA: TGTGCCAGAGAACAGGGGGCCAACGGGGAGCTGTTTTTT. It specifies CAREQGANGELFF. The chain combines TRBV7-9 with TRBJ2-2; 9 bases are shared with TRBD1. The J segment lost 7 bases and the V segment lost 9 bases, leaving 6 bases of the junction unmatched. Germline V gene data show CDR1 as SEHNR and CDR2 as FQNEAQ (reference sequence). The CDR3 extends over 13 amino acids.

The gene calls are TRBV28 and TRBJ1-5; no reliable D call. Germline V CDR1 and CDR2: MDHEN, SYDVKM. The CDR3 totals 14 residues. V lost 3 bases to trimming and J lost 3 bases, with 9 bases between them. CDR3 DNA sequence: TGTGCCAGCAGTTTGCGACAACCCAATCAGCCCCAGCATTTT. It specifies CASSLRQPNQPQHF.

The rearrangement joins TRBV5-4 to TRBJ2-3; 7 bases are shared with TRBD1. CDR3 length: 17 amino acids. J was trimmed by 4 bases and V by 1 base; bases with no gene match: 12. CDR1 and CDR2 (germline): SGHNT, YYREEE (reference sequence). As DNA, the CDR3 is TGTGCCAGCAGCTTGCCCGACAGGGTTGAGTTGGCAGATACGCAGTATTTT. This encodes CASSLPDRVELADTQYF.

This clonotype has at least ten counts. The J gene is TRBJ1-5, the V gene TRBV19, with 7 bases matching TRBD1. With 4 bases clipped from V and 4 bases from J, the junction kept 7 bases outside the gene matches. The germline V gene has CDR1 LNHDA and CDR2 SQIVND (reference sequence). The CDR3 covers 15 residues. In nucleotides, the CDR3 is TGTGCCAGTAGTAAAACGGGACAGATTAATCAGCCCCAGCATTTT. Encoded protein: CASSKTGQINQPQHF.

This clonotype was recorded many times. The chain links TRBV4-2 to TRBJ2-7, with a possible D match to TRBD1 (5 bases). The germline V gene has CDR1 LGHNA and CDR2 YNFKEQ. This CDR3 comprises 17 residues. The V end was cut by 4 bases, the J end by 0 bases, with 19 bases between. The CDR3 sequence is CASSRRGHTGSSYEQYF. CDR3 DNA: TGTGCCAGCAGCCGAAGGGGCCATACTGGTAGCTCCTACGAGCAGTACTTC.